A single T cell receptor (beta chain) is shown here with its context. The sample comes from a study of cytomegalovirus exposure and HLA in healthy donors. The PCR ran on 60 Vbeta and 13 Jbeta primers. Repertoires were generated with immunoSEQ multiplex PCR, while TCRdb's copy carries only in-frame clones and drops some. Of around 120,000 clones in the sample, around 80% are singletons; the top ten hold roughly 2.5%. The CDR3 totals 12 residues. V gave up 5 bases and J gave up 4 bases, with 7 bases separating them. Germline CDR1 and CDR2: SGHRS and YFSETQ. The TCR originated in a middle-aged woman in good health and CMV-seropositive. Sequenced sample: PBMCs. This chain uses TRBV5-1 with TRBJ1-3; D call uncertain. DNA for the CDR3: TGCGCCAGCAGAGCCCCCGGAAACACCATATATTTT. This sequence encodes CASRAPGNTIYF.